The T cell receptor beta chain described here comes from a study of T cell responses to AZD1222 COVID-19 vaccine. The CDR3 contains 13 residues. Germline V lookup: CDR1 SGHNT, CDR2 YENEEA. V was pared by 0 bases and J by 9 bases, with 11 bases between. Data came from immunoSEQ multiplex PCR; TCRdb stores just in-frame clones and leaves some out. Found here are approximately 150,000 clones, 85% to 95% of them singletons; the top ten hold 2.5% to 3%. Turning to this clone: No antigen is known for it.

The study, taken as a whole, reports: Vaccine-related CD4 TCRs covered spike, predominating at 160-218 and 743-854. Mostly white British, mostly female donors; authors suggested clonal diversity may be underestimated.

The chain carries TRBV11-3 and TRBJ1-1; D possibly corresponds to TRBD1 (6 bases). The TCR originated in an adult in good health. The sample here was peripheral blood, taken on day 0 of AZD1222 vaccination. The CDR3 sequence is CASSLDRGSKAFF. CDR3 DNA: TGTGCCAGCAGCTTAGATAGGGGGAGTAAAGCTTTCTTT.